This entry describes one T cell receptor beta chain. After thawing and overnight rest, PBMC were stained with GMM-loaded CD1B tetramer, viability dye and anti-CD3 for sorting. C32 glucose monomycolate from Rhodococcus equi was loaded onto the CD1B tetramers. About 100,000 tetramer-negative cells were sorted from each donor. Generated by immunoSEQ multiplex PCR, the TCRdb table keeps only in-frame clones and is missing some. This sample yields 54,000 or so clones, of which around 81% are seen a single time; around 13% belongs to the top ten. The sample is drawn from a study of T cells in tuberculosis. Study context: The T cells targeted glucose monomycolate, a mycobacterial lipid, via CD1B. Overall study findings and caveats: The stringent gate may have excluded weak CD1B-GMM tetramer binders.

Germline CDR1 reads SGHVS; CDR2 reads FNYEAQ. The CDR3 is 15 amino acids. Trimming shortened V by 5 bases and J by 4 bases, and 12 bases separated the two germline ends. The sample was CD1b-GMM tetramer-negative cells sorted from PBMCs. V usage is TRBV7-6 and J usage is TRBJ1-6; tentatively, D is TRBD1 (5 bases). This clonotype originated in an adult woman with latent tuberculosis. The CDR3: CASSPSRGYNSPLHF. The CDR3 coding sequence is TGTGCCAGCAGCCCCTCTAGGGGTTATAATTCACCCCTCCACTTT.